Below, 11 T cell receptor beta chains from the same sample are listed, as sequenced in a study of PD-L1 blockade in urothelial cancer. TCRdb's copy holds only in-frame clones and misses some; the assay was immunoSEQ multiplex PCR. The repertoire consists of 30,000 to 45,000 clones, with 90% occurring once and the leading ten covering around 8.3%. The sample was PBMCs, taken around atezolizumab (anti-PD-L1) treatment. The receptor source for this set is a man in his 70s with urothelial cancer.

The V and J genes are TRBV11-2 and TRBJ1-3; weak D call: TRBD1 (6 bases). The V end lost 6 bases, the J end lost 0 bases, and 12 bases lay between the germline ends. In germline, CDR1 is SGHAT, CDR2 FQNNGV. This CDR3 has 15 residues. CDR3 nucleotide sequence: TGTGCCAGCAGACCCCTAGGGGGCTCTGGAAACACCATATATTTT. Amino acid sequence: CASRPLGGSGNTIYF.

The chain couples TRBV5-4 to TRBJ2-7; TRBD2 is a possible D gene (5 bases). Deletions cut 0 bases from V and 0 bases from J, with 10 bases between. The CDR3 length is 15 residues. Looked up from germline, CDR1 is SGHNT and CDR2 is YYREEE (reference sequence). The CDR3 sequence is CASSLGHGGSYEQYF. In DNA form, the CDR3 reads TGTGCCAGCAGCTTGGGGCATGGAGGCTCCTACGAGCAGTACTTC.

The CDR3 sequence: CASSYQTGGEETQYF. The CDR3 coding sequence is TGTGCCAGCAGTTACCAGACAGGGGGTGAGGAGACCCAGTACTTC. J is TRBJ2-5 and V is TRBV6-5, with TRBD1 matching over 9 bases. The CDR3 is made up of 15 amino acids. Losses at the gene ends were 2 bases for V and 5 bases for J; bases not matched to a gene: 6. Looked up from germline, CDR1 is MNHEY and CDR2 is SVGAGI.

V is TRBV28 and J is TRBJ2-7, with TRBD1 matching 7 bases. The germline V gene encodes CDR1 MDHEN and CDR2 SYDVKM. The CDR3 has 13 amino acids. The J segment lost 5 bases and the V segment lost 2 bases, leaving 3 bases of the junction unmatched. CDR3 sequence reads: CASSLPGTDEQYF. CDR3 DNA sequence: TGTGCCAGCAGTTTACCAGGGACAGACGAGCAGTACTTC.

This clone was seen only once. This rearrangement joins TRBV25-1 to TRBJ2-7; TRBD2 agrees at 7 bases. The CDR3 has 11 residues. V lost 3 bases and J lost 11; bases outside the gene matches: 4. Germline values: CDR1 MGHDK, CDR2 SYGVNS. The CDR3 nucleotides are TGTGCCAGCAGTGATTTCCGGGGGGAGTACTTC. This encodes CASSDFRGEYF.

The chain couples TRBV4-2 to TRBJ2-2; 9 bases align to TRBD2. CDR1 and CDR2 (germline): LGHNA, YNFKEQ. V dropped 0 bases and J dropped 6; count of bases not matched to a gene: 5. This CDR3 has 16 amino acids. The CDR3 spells CASSQDTAGGAGELFF. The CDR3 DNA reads TGTGCCAGCAGCCAAGATACGGCGGGAGGGGCCGGGGAGCTGTTTTTT.

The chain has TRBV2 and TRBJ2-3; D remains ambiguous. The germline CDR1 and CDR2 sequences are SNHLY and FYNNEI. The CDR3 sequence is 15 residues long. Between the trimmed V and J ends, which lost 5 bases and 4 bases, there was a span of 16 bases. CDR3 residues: CASSQALVFSDTQYF. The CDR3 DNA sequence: TGTGCCAGCAGTCAGGCTTTAGTTTTCTCAGATACGCAGTATTTT.

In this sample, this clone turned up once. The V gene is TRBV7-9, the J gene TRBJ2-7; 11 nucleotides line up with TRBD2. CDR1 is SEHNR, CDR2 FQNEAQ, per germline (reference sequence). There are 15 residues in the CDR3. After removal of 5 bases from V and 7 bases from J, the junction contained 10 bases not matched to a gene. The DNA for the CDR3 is TGTGCCAGCAGCACAATTAGCGGGAGGGCGGAGGAGCAGTACTTC. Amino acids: CASSTISGRAEEQYF.

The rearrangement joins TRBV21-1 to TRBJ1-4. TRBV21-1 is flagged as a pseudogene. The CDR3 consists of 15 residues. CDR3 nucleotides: TGTGCCAGAAGGCCGGGAGCGGCAACTAATGAAAAACTGTTTTTT. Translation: CARRPGAATNEKLFF.

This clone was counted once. For the CDR3, the DNA is TGCAGTGCTAGATCCGGACTAGCAGAGTACTTC. Its translation is CSARSGLAEYF. V usage is TRBV20-1 and J usage is TRBJ2-5; 8 bases line up with TRBD2. V gave up 2 bases and J gave up 12 bases; unmatched junction bases: 5. This CDR3 spans 11 amino acids. Per germline, CDR1 DFQATT and CDR2 SNEGSKA (reference sequence).

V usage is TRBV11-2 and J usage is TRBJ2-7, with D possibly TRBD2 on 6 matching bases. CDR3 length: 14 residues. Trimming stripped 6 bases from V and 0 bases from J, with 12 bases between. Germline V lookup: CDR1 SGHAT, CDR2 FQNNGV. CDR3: CASSRGKSSYEQYF. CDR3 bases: TGTGCCAGCAGTCGGGGGAAGAGCTCCTACGAGCAGTACTTC.